The 10 T cell receptor beta chains given below trace back to one sample, sequenced in a study of TIL therapy for anti-PD-1-resistant metastatic lung cancer. Sequencing used immunoSEQ v3. Profiling relied on immunoSEQ multiplex PCR, and the TCRdb table lists in-frame clones only, not all of them. This table holds under 100,000 clones, 50% to 70% found once. The time point is: pre-treatment sample, taken before nivolumab and TIL therapy. Tumor tissue came from excised metastases, mostly pleural nodules or supraclavicular lymph nodes. The sequencing used tumor tissue, collected at baseline. These receptors all come from a person between 30 and 79 years old with non-small cell lung cancer.

The gene calls are TRBV5-1 and TRBJ2-5, with D hard to call. The length of the CDR3 is 14 residues. CDR1 SGHRS and CDR2 YFSETQ come from the germline V gene. V was trimmed by 4 bases and J by 2 bases, leaving 12 bases between them. The chain's CDR3 is CASSPTSGQETQYF. The CDR3 DNA reads as TGCGCCAGCAGCCCGACGAGTGGGCAAGAGACCCAGTACTTC.

This clone appeared a few times. The rearrangement joins TRBV19 to TRBJ1-5; no reliable D call. V was cut by 10 bases and J by 2 bases, with 12 bases left in between. CDR3 length: 13 amino acids. Germline-derived CDR1 and CDR2 are LNHDA and SQIVND (reference sequence). CDR3 DNA sequence: TGTGCCACTCGCGGGAGGGGCAATCAGCCCCAGCATTTT. Translating gives CATRGRGNQPQHF. The variable domain in full, with the rest retrieved from reference TRBV19 and TRBJ1-5, is DGGITQSPKYLFRKEGQNVTLSCEQNLNHDAMYWYRQDPGQGLRLIYYSQIVNDFQKGDIAEGYSVSREKKESFPLTVTSAQKNPTAFYLCATRGRGNQPQHFGDGTRLSIL.

As regards this clone: The sample carries other DNA sequences with the same CDR3. The V and J genes are TRBV18 and TRBJ2-5; D gene ambiguous. With 0 bases removed from V and 2 bases from J, the gap between germline ends came to 4 bases. The length of the CDR3 is 13 residues. CDR1 and CDR2 (germline): KGHSH, LQKENI. CDR3 DNA sequence: TGTGCCAGCTCACCACCGTCGCAAGAGACCCAGTACTTC. This translates into CASSPPSQETQYF.

The rearrangement links TRBV28 to TRBJ1-2; D is uncertain. Between the trimmed V and J ends, which lost 8 bases and 5 bases, there was a span of 6 bases. This CDR3 region has 10 residues. From germline, CDR1 is MDHEN and CDR2 SYDVKM. In DNA form, the CDR3 reads TGTGCCAGCGGCCCTTATGGCTACACCTTC. Amino acid sequence: CASGPYGYTF.

The rearrangement links TRBV4-3 to TRBJ2-2; either TRBD1 or TRBD2 may fit D (5 bases each). Looked up from germline, CDR1 is LGHNA and CDR2 is YSLEER. This CDR3 spans 16 amino acids. The V end lost 0 bases, the J end lost 4 bases, and 12 bases lay between the germline ends. The CDR3 loop reads CASSQDVGTVTGELFF. The CDR3 DNA follows: TGCGCCAGCAGCCAAGACGTAGGGACGGTCACCGGGGAGCTGTTTTTT.

In this sample, this clone turned up a few times. The chain recombines TRBV7-9 with TRBJ1-2; D is uncertain. CDR1 and CDR2 from the germline V gene are SEHNR and FQNEAQ (reference sequence). The CDR3 sequence is 13 residues long. The V gene lost 1 base and the J gene lost 5 bases, with 8 bases spanning the gap. CDR3 DNA: TGTGCCAGCAGCTTAGGGACTGCGTATGGCTACACCTTC. Amino acids: CASSLGTAYGYTF.

This chain joins TRBV5-4 and TRBJ2-5; TRBD1 might be the D (6 bases). CDR3 length: 15 amino acids. Germline CDR1 reads SGHNT; CDR2 reads YYREEE (reference sequence). V shed 4 bases and J shed 0 bases, with 13 bases lying between them. The CDR3 DNA reads as TGTGCCAGCAGCCGAAAGCAGGGGTACCAAGAGACCCAGTACTTC. It is translated as CASSRKQGYQETQYF.

This chain links TRBV9 with TRBJ2-3, with TRBD2 identical over 14 bases. The germline gives CDR1 SGDLS, CDR2 YYNGEE. The CDR3 contains 21 residues. J gave up 1 base and V 3 bases, and 16 bases lay outside the gene matches. In DNA form, the CDR3 reads TGTGCCAGCAGCGACGCCCAAACCGGGACTAGCGGGAGACAACGCACAGATACGCAGTATTTT. Translated: CASSDAQTGTSGRQRTDTQYF.

The rearrangement uses TRBV6-5 and TRBJ1-2, with D perhaps TRBD1 (6 bases). The CDR3 length is 15 residues. The V gene lost 2 bases and the J gene lost 2 bases, with 12 bases spanning the gap. Germline-derived CDR1 and CDR2 are MNHEY and SVGAGI. The chain's CDR3 is CASSYGRTENYGYTF. The CDR3 DNA is TGTGCCAGCAGTTACGGTAGGACAGAGAACTATGGCTACACCTTC.

The rearrangement joins TRBV7-2 to TRBJ2-1; 7 bases fit TRBD2. Germline CDR1 and CDR2: SGHTA and FQGNSA. V lost 5 bases and J lost 8; bases outside the gene matches: 12. The CDR3 contains 15 residues. CDR3 DNA sequence: TGTGCCAGCAGCGCTAGCGGCAACCGAGGCGATGAGCAGTTCTTC. Translated: CASSASGNRGDEQFF.